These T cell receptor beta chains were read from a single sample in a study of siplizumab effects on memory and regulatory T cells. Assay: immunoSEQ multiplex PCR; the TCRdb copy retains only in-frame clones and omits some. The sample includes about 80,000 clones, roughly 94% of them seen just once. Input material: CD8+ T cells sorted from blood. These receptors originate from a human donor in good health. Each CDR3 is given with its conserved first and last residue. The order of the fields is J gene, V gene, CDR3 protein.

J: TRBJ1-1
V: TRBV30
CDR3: CAWSVARGSFTEAFF

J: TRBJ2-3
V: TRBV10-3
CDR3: CAISESLRDGSDTQYF

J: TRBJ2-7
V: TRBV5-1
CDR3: CASSTERSRDEQYF

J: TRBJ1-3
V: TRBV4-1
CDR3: CASSQDGQSGNTIYF

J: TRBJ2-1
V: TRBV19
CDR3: CASKSGTSRVNEQFF

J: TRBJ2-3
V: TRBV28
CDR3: CASSLGVHLTSVSPDTQYF

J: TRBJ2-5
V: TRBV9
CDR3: CASSAWATTKETQYF

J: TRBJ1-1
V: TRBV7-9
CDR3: CASSLSSAGNTEAFF

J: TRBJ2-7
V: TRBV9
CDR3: CASSVTSDYEQYF

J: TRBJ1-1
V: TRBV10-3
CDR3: CAISESSSLNTEAFF

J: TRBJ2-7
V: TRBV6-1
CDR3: CASSLSSPSYEQYF

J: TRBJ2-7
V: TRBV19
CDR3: CASMTGQGAYEQYF

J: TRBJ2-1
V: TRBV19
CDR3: CASSILAGNYNEQFF

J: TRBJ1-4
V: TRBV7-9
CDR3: CASSATGDTNEKLFF

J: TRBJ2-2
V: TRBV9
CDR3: CASSTGQNTGELFF

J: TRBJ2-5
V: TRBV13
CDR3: CASSFRGEETQYF

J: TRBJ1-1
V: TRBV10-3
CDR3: CATTGGNTEAFF

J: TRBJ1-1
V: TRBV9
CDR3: CASSARGGTAGTEAFF

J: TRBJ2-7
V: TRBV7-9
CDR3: CASSLEGTYTYEQYF

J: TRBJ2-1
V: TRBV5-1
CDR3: CASSPNLGTGGWNEQFF

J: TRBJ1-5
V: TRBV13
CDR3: CASSLTTASYQPQHF

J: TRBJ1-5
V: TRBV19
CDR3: CASSESQGRSNQPQHF

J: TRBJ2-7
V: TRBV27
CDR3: CASMGGGPYEQYF

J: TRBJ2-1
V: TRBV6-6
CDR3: CASSTKPGQGANEQFF

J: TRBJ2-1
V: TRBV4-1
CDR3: CASSLTGTSEVEQFF

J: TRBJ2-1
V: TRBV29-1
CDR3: CSAMGLAGLANWDEQFF

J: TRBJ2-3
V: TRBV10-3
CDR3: CAISESGLAVFLPLSDTQYF

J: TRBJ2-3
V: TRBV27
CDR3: CASSPGTSGRAGTDTQYF

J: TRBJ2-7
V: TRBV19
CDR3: CASSIDRGVEQYF

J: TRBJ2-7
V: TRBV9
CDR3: CASSVALDYEQYF

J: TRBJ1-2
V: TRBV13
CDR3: CASSALSSQGGYTF

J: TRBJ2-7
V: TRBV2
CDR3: CASRKPGQGAGEQYF

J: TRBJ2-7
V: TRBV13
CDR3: CASSLGSYEQYF

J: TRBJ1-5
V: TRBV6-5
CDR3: CASMGLYNQPQHF

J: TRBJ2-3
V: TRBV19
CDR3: CASSIRLGQGGTDTQYF

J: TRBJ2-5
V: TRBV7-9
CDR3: CASILAGEETQYF